This T cell receptor (beta chain) was retrieved from a study of blood T cells in healthy people across ages. Primers used in a second PCR of roughly 6 to 12 cycles were a sample-barcoded 5' primer and a J-beta primer mix. In TCRdb, the 5' RACE reads were re-called with MiXCR into one record per CDR3 protein. The table records 1 million or so distinct CDR3 sequences, under 30% of them present only once. Germline-derived CDR1 and CDR2 are SQVTM and ANQGSEA. There are 12 residues in the CDR3. V lost 3 bases to trimming and J lost 3 bases, with 6 bases between them. These data also featured in a second study, about T cells of mothers and their children.

The TCR sequence derives from a girl aged 2 to 9 in good health. The genes are TRBV29-1 and TRBJ2-1; D remains ambiguous. Sequenced: blood. The CDR3 loop is CSVDSYYNEQFF. In DNA form, the CDR3 reads TGCAGCGTTGATTCTTACTACAATGAGCAGTTCTTC.